This T cell receptor (beta chain) is drawn from a study of blood T cell repertoires in COVID-19. Study details: The United States, Italy and Spain were the sources of the acute and convalescent COVID-19 samples. In each case, the material was cDNA or gDNA derived from T cells, B-cell-depleted T cells, or PBMCs.

The CDR3 consists of 16 residues. Germline V CDR1 and CDR2: MNHEY, SMNVEV (reference sequence). The V and J ends lost 3 bases and 3 bases, in that order; junction bases with no gene match: 6. TCRdb's copy holds only in-frame clones and misses some; the assay was immunoSEQ multiplex PCR. Of some 410,000 clones listed, roughly 90% are singletons. The source of this sequence is a woman aged 25 to 39 with acute COVID-19. The sequencing sample was made of PBMCs or T cells enriched from blood (not recorded which). This sequence joins TRBV27 and TRBJ2-2; 8 nucleotides match TRBD1. CDR3 sequence: CASSLYGQGDTGELFF. In DNA, the CDR3 is TGTGCCAGCAGTTTGTATGGACAGGGCGACACCGGGGAGCTGTTTTTT.